These 25 T cell receptor beta chains originate from one sample sequenced in a study of radiation and T cells in renal cell carcinoma. The time point: blood 4 weeks post-SBRT, at nephrectomy. The treatment: 15 Gy SBRT to primary tumor, nephrectomy 4 weeks later. Data came from immunoSEQ multiplex PCR; TCRdb stores just in-frame clones and leaves some out. The repertoire holds around 100,000 clones, with 70% to 85% as singletons. The source was blood, collected from a patient whose treatment included radiotherapy and nephrectomy. These receptors originate from a man aged 55 to 70 with renal cell carcinoma.

The chain links TRBV18 to TRBJ2-5, with 9 bases aligning to TRBD2. This CDR3 has 17 residues. V was clipped by 2 bases and J by 0 bases; unmatched bases: 7. Germline V gene sequence: CDR1 KGHSH, CDR2 LQKENI. The CDR3 is CASSPTRSSGNQETQYF. DNA of the CDR3: TGTGCCAGCTCACCAACCAGGTCTAGCGGGAACCAAGAGACCCAGTACTTC.

This rearrangement joins TRBV10-2 to TRBJ2-7; weak D call: TRBD1 (6 bases). With 3 bases removed from V and 4 bases from J, the gap between germline ends came to 22 bases. Germline values: CDR1 WSHSY, CDR2 SAAADI. CDR3 length: 17 amino acids. CDR3 DNA sequence: TGCGCCAGCAGTGAAAACCGAGGAGTGGGGGCTATTTACGAGCAGTACTTC. Protein sequence: CASSENRGVGAIYEQYF.

The chain has TRBV2 and TRBJ2-7; 7 positions match TRBD2. Germline values: CDR1 SNHLY, CDR2 FYNNEI. The V segment lost 2 bases and the J segment 2 bases; nucleotides outside the gene matches: 6. The CDR3 totals 15 residues. As DNA, the CDR3 is TGTGCCAGCAGTGAATCCGCTAGCGGAGCCTACGAGCAGTACTTC. Translated: CASSESASGAYEQYF.

The count of this clone is one. The chain links TRBV19 to TRBJ2-7; D might be TRBD1 (5 bases). The germline CDR1 and CDR2 sequences are LNHDA and SQIVND (reference sequence). Trimming removed 8 bases from V and 2 bases from J, with 19 bases in between. This CDR3 region has 15 residues. CDR3 nucleotides: TGTGCCAGTCGAAAGGACATCACATATGCCTACGAGCAGTACTTC. Amino acid sequence: CASRKDITYAYEQYF. Full variable domain (outside the CDR3, taken from reference TRBV19 and TRBJ2-7): DGGITQSPKYLFRKEGQNVTLSCEQNLNHDAMYWYRQDPGQGLRLIYYSQIVNDFQKGDIAEGYSVSREKKESFPLTVTSAQKNPTAFYLCASRKDITYAYEQYFGPGTRLTVT.

Only one count was recorded for this clone. This CDR3 reads CASSGGLAGAFREFF. Here the CDR3 DNA reads TGCGCCAGCAGCGGGGGACTAGCGGGAGCGTTCAGGGAGTTCTTC. The genes are TRBV5-1 and TRBJ2-1; TRBD2 matches at 14 bases. From germline, CDR1 is SGHRS and CDR2 YFSETQ. This CDR3 is built from 15 residues. The J segment lost 14 bases and the V segment lost 4 bases, leaving 11 bases of the junction unmatched.

The genes are TRBV19 and TRBJ2-3; D perhaps matches TRBD1 (5 bases). Germline CDR1 reads LNHDA; CDR2 reads SQIVND (reference sequence). V shed 4 bases and J shed 0 bases, with 14 bases lying between them. The CDR3 has 16 residues. Here the CDR3 DNA reads TGTGCCAGTAGTAGGGGCCAGCAGATTAGCACAGATACGCAGTATTTT. Translated: CASSRGQQISTDTQYF. Combining the CDR3 with reference TRBV19 and TRBJ2-3 gives the whole variable domain DGGITQSPKYLFRKEGQNVTLSCEQNLNHDAMYWYRQDPGQGLRLIYYSQIVNDFQKGDIAEGYSVSREKKESFPLTVTSAQKNPTAFYLCASSRGQQISTDTQYFGPGTRLTVL.

This chain connects TRBV4-1 to TRBJ2-5, with D perhaps matching TRBD2 (6 bases). Germline V gene sequence: CDR1 MGHRA, CDR2 YSYEKL. V shed 2 bases and J shed 2 bases, with 12 bases lying between them. The CDR3 sequence is 15 residues long. As DNA, the CDR3 is TGCGCCAGCAGCCAAACGGGGGTGGGACAAGAGACCCAGTACTTC. This gives the protein CASSQTGVGQETQYF.

The chain joins TRBV5-1 to TRBJ1-3; the D gene is possibly TRBD1 (5 bases). Trimming removed 0 bases from V and 2 bases from J, with 6 bases in between. Germline-derived CDR1 and CDR2 are SGHRS and YFSETQ. The length of the CDR3 is 14 residues. The CDR3, as DNA: TGCGCCAGCAGCTTGGGGGACCCTGGAAACACCATATATTTT. Encoded protein: CASSLGDPGNTIYF.

The rearrangement uses TRBV9 and TRBJ2-1; the D gene is possibly TRBD2 (5 bases). There are 13 residues in the CDR3. Trimming pared 6 bases from V and 9 bases from J, leaving 16 bases between. CDR1 is SGDLS and CDR2 is YYNGEE in the germline V gene. In DNA form, the CDR3 reads TGTGCCAGCAATCTCGGTGACCGGGGTGAGCAGTTCTTC. This codes for CASNLGDRGEQFF. The full variable domain, with the rest looked up from reference TRBV9 and TRBJ2-1, is DSGVTQTPKHLITATGQRVTLRCSPRSGDLSVYWYQQSLDQGLQFLIQYYNGEERAKGNILERFSAQQFPDLHSELNLSSLELGDSALYFCASNLGDRGEQFFGPGTRLTVL.

The gene calls are TRBV7-2 and TRBJ2-2, with 8 positions matching TRBD2. The CDR3 sequence is 15 residues long. CDR1 and CDR2 (germline): SGHTA, FQGNSA. Trimming took 6 bases from V and 5 from J; bases not matched to a gene: 8. The CDR3 region has the DNA TGTGCCAGCAGTCCGAGCGGGAGCAGAACCGGGGAGCTGTTTTTT. Translation: CASSPSGSRTGELFF. The full variable domain, completed using reference TRBV7-2 and TRBJ2-2, is GAGVSQSPSNKVTEKGKDVELRCDPISGHTALYWYRQSLGQGLEFLIYFQGNSAPDKSGLPSDRFSAERTGGSVSTLTIQRTQQEDSAVYLCASSPSGSRTGELFFGEGSRLTVL.

The rearrangement joins TRBV5-1 to TRBJ2-5; D call uncertain. The germline V gene has CDR1 SGHRS and CDR2 YFSETQ. The CDR3 consists of 13 residues. V lost 0 bases and J 2 bases, leaving 5 bases between the germline ends. The CDR3 DNA follows: TGCGCCAGCAGCTTGGGGCAGCAAGAGACCCAGTACTTC. This gives the protein CASSLGQQETQYF.

V gene TRBV28 combines with J gene TRBJ2-5; 10 bases agree with TRBD2. J lost 7 bases, V lost 5 bases, and 16 bases had no gene match. This CDR3 is 17 amino acids long. Germline V gives CDR1 MDHEN, CDR2 SYDVKM. The CDR3 spells CASSPWGSGRPEGTQYF. CDR3 coding DNA: TGTGCCAGCAGTCCCTGGGGTAGCGGGAGGCCGGAGGGGACCCAGTACTTC. The complete variable domain, with remaining parts taken from reference TRBV28 and TRBJ2-5, reads DVKVTQSSRYLVKRTGEKVFLECVQDMDHENMFWYRQDPGLGLRLIYFSYDVKMKEKGDIPEGYSVSREKKERFSLILESASTNQTSMYLCASSPWGSGRPEGTQYFGPGTRLLVL.

In DNA form, the CDR3 reads TGTGCTAGTGGTTTGGTCGACAATGAGCAGTTCTTC. Translated: CASGLVDNEQFF. V gene TRBV12-5 combines with J gene TRBJ2-1; D gene unclear. The germline V gene has CDR1 LGHNT and CDR2 FRNRAP. Trimming took off 0 bases at V and 5 bases at J, with 2 bases between the two ends. The length of the CDR3 is 12 residues.

This clone was observed a few times. V usage is TRBV29-1 and J usage is TRBJ1-1, with D unclear. The CDR3 runs 11 residues. CDR1 is SQVTM and CDR2 is ANQGSEA in the germline V gene. V shed 6 bases and J shed 1 base, with 6 bases lying between them. CDR3 loop: CSVRGNTEAFF. For the CDR3, the DNA is TGCAGCGTCAGAGGGAACACTGAAGCTTTCTTT. Looking up the rest from reference TRBV29-1 and TRBJ1-1 gives the full variable domain: SAVISQKPSRDICQRGTSLTIQCQVDSQVTMMFWYRQQPGQSLTLIATANQGSEATYESGFVIDKFPISRPNLTFSTLTVSNMSPEDSSIYLCSVRGNTEAFFGQGTRLTVV.

This clone was observed a few times. The chain links TRBV6-1 to TRBJ1-5, with unresolved D. The CDR3 extends over 13 amino acids. Trimming took 7 bases from V and 1 from J, leaving 8 bases between them. Germline V gene sequence: CDR1 MNHNS, CDR2 SASEGT. CDR3 residues: CASMGLSNQPQHF. CDR3 nucleotide sequence: TGTGCCAGCATGGGGTTGAGCAATCAGCCCCAGCATTTT.

This clone was counted between two and nine times. The rearrangement joins TRBV19 to TRBJ2-6; D is uncertain. Trimming stripped 4 bases from V and 2 bases from J, with 6 bases between. The CDR3 has 14 amino acids. Germline CDR1 LNHDA, CDR2 SQIVND (reference sequence). The CDR3 DNA reads TGTGCCAGTAGTAAGATGGCTGGGGCCAACGTCCTGACTTTC. Protein: CASSKMAGANVLTF.

The rearrangement uses TRBV28 and TRBJ2-7, with 10 bases that match TRBD1. Germline CDR1 and CDR2: MDHEN and SYDVKM. V gave up 8 bases and J gave up 2 bases; unmatched junction bases: 6. The CDR3 has 14 residues. CDR3 sequence reads: CASGRQGAPYEQYF. CDR3 sequence (DNA): TGTGCCAGCGGAAGACAGGGGGCCCCCTACGAGCAGTACTTC.

The chain combines TRBV9 with TRBJ1-2; 7 bases fit TRBD1. V trimming: 0 bases; J trimming: 6 bases; junction bases outside the gene matches: 2. The CDR3 is made up of 13 amino acids. Germline CDR1 reads SGDLS; CDR2 reads YYNGEE. CDR3 coding DNA: TGTGCCAGCAGCGTAGACAGGGGTAATGGCTACACCTTC. Translating it yields CASSVDRGNGYTF.

The chain recombines TRBV6-5 with TRBJ2-7; 11 bases are a match to TRBD2. J lost 5 bases, V lost 5 bases, and 8 bases had no gene match. Germline assignment: CDR1 MNHEY and CDR2 SVGAGI. The CDR3 spans 15 residues. The CDR3 sequence: CASSTLAGGANEQYF. DNA for the CDR3: TGTGCCAGCAGTACCCTAGCGGGAGGTGCGAACGAGCAGTACTTC.

The gene calls are TRBV9 and TRBJ1-1, with 10 bases aligning to TRBD1. V shed 4 bases and J 5 bases; nucleotides not matched to a gene: 20. The germline V gene has CDR1 SGDLS and CDR2 YYNGEE. CDR3 size: 19 residues. CDR3 nucleotides: TGTGCCAGCAGCTCCCAACTAATAGAACGGGACAGGGGACAAACTGAAGCTTTCTTT. Residues: CASSSQLIERDRGQTEAFF.

The gene calls are TRBV7-2 and TRBJ2-2, with D hard to call. The CDR3 is 16 residues long. V gave up 3 bases and J gave up 2 bases, with 13 bases separating them. The germline V gene has CDR1 SGHTA and CDR2 FQGNSA. The CDR3 sequence is CASSFRIAVNTGELFF. CDR3 nucleotide sequence: TGTGCCAGCAGCTTTCGTATCGCCGTAAACACCGGGGAGCTGTTTTTT.

The V and J genes are TRBV7-9 and TRBJ2-7; 15 positions agree with TRBD2. Germline CDR1 and CDR2: SEHNR and FQNEAQ (reference sequence). With 4 bases clipped from V and 7 bases from J, the junction kept 5 bases outside the gene matches. The CDR3 contains 15 residues. CDR3 loop: CASSSGLAGGGEQYF. In nucleotides, the CDR3 is TGTGCCAGCAGCTCGGGACTAGCGGGAGGTGGGGAGCAGTACTTC.

This sequence joins TRBV27 and TRBJ2-2, with TRBD1 matching over 7 bases. The CDR3 covers 16 residues. Per germline, CDR1 MNHEY and CDR2 SMNVEV (reference sequence). Losses at the gene ends were 2 bases for V and 5 bases for J; bases not matched to a gene: 8. This CDR3 is CASSLHRGGLTGELFF. Written as DNA, the CDR3 is TGTGCCAGCAGTTTACACAGGGGTGGTTTGACCGGGGAGCTGTTTTTT.

This clone appeared a single time. The rearrangement links TRBV19 to TRBJ1-4; no firm D call. The CDR3 is made up of 17 amino acids. The ends were cut back, 3 bases at V and 5 bases at J, with 19 bases in the middle. Germline lookup yields CDR1 LNHDA and CDR2 SQIVND (reference sequence). CDR3 amino acids: CASSMRARGDYNEKLFF. DNA for the CDR3: TGTGCCAGTAGTATGAGGGCCCGGGGTGATTACAATGAAAAACTGTTTTTT.

The chain couples TRBV28 to TRBJ2-7, with a possible D match to TRBD1 (5 bases). The CDR3 is 13 amino acids. The germline CDR1 and CDR2 sequences are MDHEN and SYDVKM. The V end lost 6 bases, the J end lost 6 bases, and 15 bases lay between the germline ends. CDR3 residues: CASSRLWGSEQYF. CDR3 nucleotide sequence: TGTGCCAGCAGCCGATTATGGGGCTCCGAGCAGTACTTC.